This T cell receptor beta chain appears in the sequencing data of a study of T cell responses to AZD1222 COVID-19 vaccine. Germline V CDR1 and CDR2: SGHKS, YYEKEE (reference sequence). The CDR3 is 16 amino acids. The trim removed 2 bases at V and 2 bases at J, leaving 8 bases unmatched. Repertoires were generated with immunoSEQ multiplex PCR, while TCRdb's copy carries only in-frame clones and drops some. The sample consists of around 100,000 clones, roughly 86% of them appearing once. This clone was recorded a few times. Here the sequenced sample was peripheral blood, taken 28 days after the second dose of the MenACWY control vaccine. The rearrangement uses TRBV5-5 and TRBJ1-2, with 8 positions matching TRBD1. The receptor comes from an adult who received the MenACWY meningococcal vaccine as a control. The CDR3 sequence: CASSLGATGVNYGYTF. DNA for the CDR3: TGTGCCAGCAGCTTAGGGGCGACAGGGGTAAACTATGGCTACACCTTC.